What follows is one TCR beta chain and its context. A second about 6 to 12 cycle PCR used barcoded and J-beta primers. One entry per CDR3 protein, called by TCRdb with MiXCR from the 5' RACE reads. In the table there are around 800,000 distinct CDR3 sequences, around a quarter of which are singletons. The sample belongs to a study of blood T cells in healthy people across ages. The CDR3 sequence is 11 residues long. CDR1 is SQVTM and CDR2 is ANQGSEA in the germline V gene. Total RNA was isolated from each sample in quantities of at least 6 micrograms. Another study also made use of these data, one on T cells of mothers and their children. That source adds: Versus unrelated pairs, overlap was slightly higher in related mother-child pairs, without reaching significance.

The V gene is TRBV29-1, the J gene TRBJ2-1, with D possibly matching TRBD1 (6 bases). The J call is doubtful: the DNA matches TRBJ2-7 better. The sequenced sample consisted of blood. The clonotype comes from a boy aged 5-17 years in good health. CDR3 sequence: CSVETGYEQYF. DNA of the CDR3: TGCAGCGTTGAGACAGGCTACGAGCAGTACTTC.